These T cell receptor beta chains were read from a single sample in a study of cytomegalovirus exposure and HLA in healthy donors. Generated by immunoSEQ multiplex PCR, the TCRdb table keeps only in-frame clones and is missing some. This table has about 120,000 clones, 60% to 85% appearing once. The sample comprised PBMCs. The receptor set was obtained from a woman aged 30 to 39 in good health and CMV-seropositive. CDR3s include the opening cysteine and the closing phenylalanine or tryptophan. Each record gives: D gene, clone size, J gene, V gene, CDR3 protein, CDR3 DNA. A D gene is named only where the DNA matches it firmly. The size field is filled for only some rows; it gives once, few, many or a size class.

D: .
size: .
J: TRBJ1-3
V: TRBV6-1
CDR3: CASSQTRGVGNTIYF
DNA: TGTGCCAGCAGTCAAACCCGGGGGGTTGGAAACACCATATATTTT

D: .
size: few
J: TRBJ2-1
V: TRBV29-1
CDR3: CSASSYNEQFF
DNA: TGTAGTGCATCAAGCTACAATGAGCAGTTCTTC

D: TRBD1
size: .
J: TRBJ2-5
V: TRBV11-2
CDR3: CASSLGQGQETQYF
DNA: TGTGCCAGCAGCTTGGGACAGGGACAAGAGACCCAGTACTTC

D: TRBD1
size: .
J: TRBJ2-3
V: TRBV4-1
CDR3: CASSPRPGQPTDTQYF
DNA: TGCGCCAGCAGCCCGCGGCCGGGACAGCCCACAGATACGCAGTATTTT

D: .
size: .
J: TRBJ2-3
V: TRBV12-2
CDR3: CASRTGTSGGASDTQYF
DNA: TGTGCAAGTCGGACGGGGACTAGCGGGGGGGCATCAGATACGCAGTATTTT

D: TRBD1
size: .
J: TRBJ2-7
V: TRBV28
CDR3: CASGAVGTGDYEQYF
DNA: TGTGCCAGCGGAGCGGTCGGGACAGGGGACTACGAGCAGTACTTC

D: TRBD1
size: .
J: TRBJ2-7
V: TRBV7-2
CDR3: CASSLPHRQGAHQTYEQYF
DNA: TGTGCCAGCAGCTTACCACACCGACAGGGGGCCCATCAAACCTACGAGCAGTACTTC

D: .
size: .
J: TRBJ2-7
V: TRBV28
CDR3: CASSFTSSSYEQYF
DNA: TGTGCCAGCAGTTTCACTAGTAGCTCCTACGAGCAGTACTTC

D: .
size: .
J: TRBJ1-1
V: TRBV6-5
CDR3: CASSGGAMNTEAFF
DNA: TGTGCCAGCAGTGGGGGGGCGATGAACACTGAAGCTTTCTTT

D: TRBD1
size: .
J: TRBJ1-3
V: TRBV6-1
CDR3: CASMTGAGNTIYF
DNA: TGTGCCAGTATGACAGGGGCGGGAAACACCATATATTTT

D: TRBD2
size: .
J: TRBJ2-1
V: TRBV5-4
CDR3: CASSRGGPSYNEQFF
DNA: TGTGCCAGCAGCCGGGGGGGCCCGTCCTACAATGAGCAGTTCTTC

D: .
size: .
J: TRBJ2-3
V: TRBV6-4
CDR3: CASSGGDHHTQYF
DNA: TGTGCCAGCAGTGGAGGAGACCACCATACGCAGTATTTT

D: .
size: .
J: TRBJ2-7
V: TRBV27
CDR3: CASSLSAGTYEQYF
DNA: TGTGCCAGCAGTTTATCTGCAGGGACCTACGAGCAGTACTTC

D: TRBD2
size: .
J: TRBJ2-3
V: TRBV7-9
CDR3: CASSPPVDAGGSTDTQYF
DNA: TGTGCCAGCAGCCCGCCTGTAGACGCGGGGGGGAGCACAGATACGCAGTATTTT

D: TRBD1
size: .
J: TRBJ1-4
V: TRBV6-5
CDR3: CASNYFQGATNEKLFF
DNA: TGTGCCAGCAATTATTTTCAGGGGGCAACTAATGAAAAACTGTTTTTT

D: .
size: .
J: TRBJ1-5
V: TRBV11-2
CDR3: CASSLYRALQPQHF
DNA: TGTGCCAGCAGCTTATACAGGGCCCTGCAGCCCCAGCATTTT

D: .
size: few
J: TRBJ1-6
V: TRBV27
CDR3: CASSFEGYNSPLHF
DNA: TGTGCCAGCAGTTTTGAGGGCTATAATTCACCCCTCCACTTT

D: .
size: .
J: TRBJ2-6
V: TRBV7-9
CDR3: CSSSLRVSGANVLTF
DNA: TGTTCCAGCAGCCTCAGGGTTTCTGGGGCCAACGTCCTGACTTTC

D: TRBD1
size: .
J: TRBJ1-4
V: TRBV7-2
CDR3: CASRVQGAEKLFF
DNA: TGTGCCAGCAGAGTACAGGGGGCTGAAAAACTGTTTTTT

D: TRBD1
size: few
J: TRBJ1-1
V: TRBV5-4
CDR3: CASRPGQGGGVTEAFF
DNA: TGTGCCAGCAGGCCTGGACAGGGGGGGGGAGTGACTGAAGCTTTCTTT

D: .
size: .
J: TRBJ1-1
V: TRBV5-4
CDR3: CASSFAKTGNTEAFF
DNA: TGTGCCAGCAGCTTCGCCAAGACAGGGAACACTGAAGCTTTCTTT

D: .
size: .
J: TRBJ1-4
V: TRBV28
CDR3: CASSFQDYNEKLFF
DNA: TGTGCCAGCAGTTTTCAGGACTATAATGAAAAACTGTTTTTT

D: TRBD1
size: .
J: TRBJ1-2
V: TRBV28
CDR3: CASKPQGAQGADYGYTF
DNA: TGTGCCAGCAAACCCCAGGGGGCGCAGGGAGCCGACTATGGCTACACCTTC